These 30 T cell receptor beta chains share one sample of origin, sequenced in a study of T cell responses to AZD1222 COVID-19 vaccine (dated by TCRdb to the early 2020s). This specimen's time point label, per the study, means: baseline before first vaccination. Preparation of the library involved the immunoSEQ multiplex PCR assay. The table was pulled from immuneACCESS by TCRdb, which kept in-frame rearrangements only. Such tables lose some clones; where checked, under half of the loss comes from unresolved V genes, and the rest has no known cause. The sample table holds about 110,000 clones, of which around 84% were seen once. The ten most abundant clones make up about 3.5% of the sample. The sequenced sample was peripheral blood, obtained on day 0 of AZD1222 vaccination. All receptors come from an adult in good health.

Here the CDR3 reads CASRSFYEQYF. DNA for the CDR3: TGTGCCAGCAGGTCTTTCTACGAGCAGTACTTC. The chain couples TRBV28 to TRBJ2-7; no clear D gene. V gave up 6 bases and J gave up 3 bases, with 6 bases separating them. The CDR3 has 11 residues. CDR1 is MDHEN and CDR2 is SYDVKM in the germline V gene. Using reference TRBV28 and TRBJ2-7 for the parts outside the CDR3, the full variable domain is DVKVTQSSRYLVKRTGEKVFLECVQDMDHENMFWYRQDPGLGLRLIYFSYDVKMKEKGDIPEGYSVSREKKERFSLILESASTNQTSMYLCASRSFYEQYFGPGTRLTVT.

This clone appeared once. This rearrangement joins TRBV28 to TRBJ2-7; 8 bases match TRBD1. Unmatched junction bases numbered 4, after V lost 6 bases and J lost 0 bases. The CDR3 runs 14 residues. The germline V gene has CDR1 MDHEN and CDR2 SYDVKM. CDR3 residues: CASRTGALSYEQYF. The DNA of the CDR3 is TGTGCCAGCAGGACAGGGGCCCTCTCCTACGAGCAGTACTTC.

This chain joins TRBV9 and TRBJ2-1, with D perhaps matching TRBD2 (6 bases). Per the germline V gene, CDR1 is SGDLS and CDR2 is YYNGEE. This CDR3 has 15 amino acids. Trimming took off 5 bases at V and 3 bases at J, with 15 bases between the two ends. CDR3: CASSRTSRFYNEQFF. CDR3 DNA: TGTGCCAGCAGTCGAACTAGCAGGTTCTACAATGAGCAGTTCTTC.

J is TRBJ1-5 and V is TRBV7-2; TRBD1 matches at 7 bases. The CDR3 spans 15 residues. Germline CDR1 is SGHTA and CDR2 is FQGNSA. V lost 3 bases, J lost 4 bases, and 6 bases stayed unmatched. The CDR3 reads CASSFGTVSNQPQHF. The CDR3, as DNA: TGTGCCAGCAGCTTCGGGACAGTATCAAATCAGCCCCAGCATTTT. The full variable domain, completed using reference TRBV7-2 and TRBJ1-5, is GAGVSQSPSNKVTEKGKDVELRCDPISGHTALYWYRQSLGQGLEFLIYFQGNSAPDKSGLPSDRFSAERTGGSVSTLTIQRTQQEDSAVYLCASSFGTVSNQPQHFGDGTRLSIL.

The rearrangement joins TRBV6-5 to TRBJ2-2, with D unclear. V dropped 4 bases and J dropped 5 bases, with 11 bases sitting between them. The CDR3 consists of 14 residues. CDR1 is MNHEY, CDR2 SVGAGI, per germline. As DNA, the CDR3 is TGTGCCAGCAGTTCTATTGAGAGAACCGGGGAGCTGTTTTTT. Protein sequence: CASSSIERTGELFF.

Only one count was recorded for this clone. The gene calls are TRBV7-2 and TRBJ2-7; D is possibly TRBD1 (6 bases). This CDR3 is built from 14 residues. Trimming stripped 2 bases from V and 2 bases from J, with 10 bases between. In germline, CDR1 is SGHTA, CDR2 FQGNSA. CDR3 in amino acids: CASSLMQGTYEQYF. The CDR3 DNA sequence: TGTGCCAGCAGCTTAATGCAGGGGACCTACGAGCAGTACTTC.

This rearrangement joins TRBV27 to TRBJ1-2, with D possibly TRBD1 on 6 matching bases. From germline, CDR1 is MNHEY and CDR2 SMNVEV (reference sequence). CDR3 size: 14 residues. Trimming stripped 6 bases from V and 3 bases from J, with 14 bases between. CDR3 DNA sequence: TGTGCCAGCAGGATGTCTCCAGGGGACTATGGCTACACCTTC. Translation: CASRMSPGDYGYTF.

V and J are TRBV5-6 and TRBJ2-5, with D uncertain. This CDR3 comprises 12 residues. Per germline, CDR1 SGHDT and CDR2 YYEEEE. V dropped 2 bases and J dropped 5 bases, with 7 bases sitting between them. The CDR3 DNA sequence: TGTGCCAGCAGCTTTTTGGGGGAGACCCAGTACTTC. The encoded protein is CASSFLGETQYF.

V is TRBV5-1 and J is TRBJ1-2; D is unresolved. V lost 3 bases to trimming and J lost 5 bases, with 11 bases between them. The CDR3 runs to 13 residues. From germline, CDR1 is SGHRS and CDR2 YFSETQ. The CDR3 loop is CASSSNTEYGYTF. Here the CDR3 DNA reads TGCGCCAGCAGCTCTAATACAGAATATGGCTACACCTTC.

V is TRBV6-2 or TRBV6-3 and J is TRBJ1-2; maybe TRBD1 (5 bases). The CDR3 spans 14 residues. CDR1 MNHEY and CDR2 SVGEGT come from the germline V gene. Trimming removed 2 bases from V and 2 bases from J, with 9 bases in between. The CDR3 nucleotides read TGTGCCAGCAGTTACCCGACAGCCAACTATGGCTACACCTTC. Amino acid sequence: CASSYPTANYGYTF.

V usage is TRBV7-9 and J usage is TRBJ1-3, with TRBD1 matching over 8 bases. J gave up 4 bases and V 5 bases, and 4 bases lay outside the gene matches. The germline CDR1 and CDR2 sequences are SEHNR and FQNEAQ (reference sequence). The CDR3 length is 14 residues. CDR3 sequence (DNA): TGTGCCAGCAGCCCTTGGACAGGGGGAAACACCATATATTTT. This codes for CASSPWTGGNTIYF.

The V and J genes are TRBV4-1 and TRBJ2-2; 8 bases line up with TRBD1. The germline V gene has CDR1 MGHRA and CDR2 YSYEKL. With 1 base clipped from V and 5 bases from J, the junction kept 3 bases outside the gene matches. CDR3 length: 15 residues. This CDR3 is CASSQGDRFTGELFF. CDR3 in DNA: TGCGCCAGCAGCCAAGGGGACAGGTTTACCGGGGAGCTGTTTTTT.

V usage is TRBV5-1 and J usage is TRBJ2-7; 8 bases agree with TRBD1. CDR1 is SGHRS, CDR2 YFSETQ, per germline. CDR3 length: 14 amino acids. V lost 5 bases and J lost 2; bases outside the gene matches: 6. The CDR3 loop is CASRGDRTPYEQYF. The DNA of the CDR3 is TGCGCCAGCAGAGGGGACAGGACTCCCTACGAGCAGTACTTC. Supplemented by reference TRBV5-1 and TRBJ2-7, the full variable domain reads KAGVTQTPRYLIKTRGQQVTLSCSPISGHRSVSWYQQTPGQGLQFLFEYFSETQRNKGNFPGRFSGRQFSNSRSEMNVSTLELGDSALYLCASRGDRTPYEQYFGPGTRLTVT.

In DNA, the CDR3 is TGTGCCAGCAGCTTCCGCACAGATACGCAGTATTTT. It codes for CASSFRTDTQYF. The chain recombines TRBV5-8 with TRBJ2-3; no definite D call. Trimming left V 2 bases short and J 1 base short, with 2 bases between. The germline V gene encodes CDR1 SGHTS and CDR2 YDEGEE. The CDR3 length is 12 residues.

The chain uses TRBV6-1 and TRBJ2-5; no clear D gene. CDR1 is MNHNS, CDR2 SASEGT, per germline. This CDR3 is built from 11 residues. V was pared by 0 bases and J by 7 bases, with 3 bases between. The CDR3 DNA reads TGTGCCAGCAGTGAAGCGGCGACCCAGTACTTC. It is translated as CASSEAATQYF.

The V call is TRBV19, the J call TRBJ1-5; no clear D. The CDR3 is 13 residues long. The V end was cut by 7 bases, the J end by 4 bases, with 11 bases between. The germline V gene encodes CDR1 LNHDA and CDR2 SQIVND (reference sequence). CDR3 sequence reads: CASTHQGNQPQHF. The CDR3 DNA is TGTGCCAGTACTCATCAAGGTAATCAGCCCCAGCATTTT.

This clone was observed a single time. J is TRBJ2-2 and V is TRBV28, with a tentative D call TRBD2 (8 bases). There are 15 residues in the CDR3. Trimming left V 5 bases short and J 6 bases short, with 16 bases between. In germline, CDR1 is MDHEN, CDR2 SYDVKM. CDR3 in amino acids: CASSGGQRGSGELFF. The CDR3 DNA follows: TGTGCCAGCAGTGGGGGACAGCGGGGGTCCGGGGAGCTGTTTTTT.

The gene calls are TRBV7-2 and TRBJ1-2; a weak D match, TRBD1 (5 bases). Trimming cost V 5 bases and J 3 bases, with 7 bases left between them. Per the germline V gene, CDR1 is SGHTA and CDR2 is FQGNSA. The CDR3 spans 12 residues. CDR3: CASSTGHYGYTF. The DNA for the CDR3 is TGTGCCAGCAGCACGGGACACTATGGCTACACCTTC.

The rearrangement links TRBV6-5 to TRBJ2-3; possibly TRBD2 for D (7 bases). The germline V gene encodes CDR1 MNHEY and CDR2 SVGAGI. Trimming took off 3 bases at V and 4 bases at J, with 11 bases between the two ends. The CDR3 contains 14 residues. The CDR3 is CASSYGGASDTQYF. Written as DNA, the CDR3 is TGTGCCAGCAGTTATGGGGGGGCCTCAGATACGCAGTATTTT.

This clone was seen just once. The chain is built from TRBV4-3 and TRBJ2-7; D call uncertain. The length of the CDR3 is 14 residues. Per the germline V gene, CDR1 is LGHNA and CDR2 is YSLEER. V dropped 2 bases and J dropped 0 bases, with 8 bases sitting between them. DNA of the CDR3: TGCGCCAGCAGCCAAAACACGGACTCCTACGAGCAGTACTTC. The encoded protein is CASSQNTDSYEQYF.

This clone was seen once. This sequence joins TRBV3-1 (or the pseudogene TRBV3-2) and TRBJ2-1; D unresolved. V lost 4 bases to trimming and J lost 8 bases, with 9 bases between them. The germline V gene encodes CDR1 LGHDT and CDR2 YNNKEL (reference sequence). There are 12 residues in the CDR3. CDR3 DNA: TGTGCCAGCAGCCGCAACGCGGATGAGCAGTTCTTC. It is translated as CASSRNADEQFF.

CDR3 protein: CASSSRQGNEQFF. CDR3 in DNA: TGTGCCAGCAGCTCTAGACAGGGCAATGAGCAGTTCTTC. The J gene is TRBJ2-1, the V gene TRBV7-2; 7 bases map to TRBD1. The ends lost 4 bases at V and 6 bases at J; junction bases unmatched: 3. The V gene's germline CDR1 is SGHTA and CDR2 FQGNSA. The CDR3 runs 13 residues.

The chain recombines TRBV7-9 with TRBJ1-4; no firm D call. Germline CDR1 reads SEHNR; CDR2 reads FQNEAQ (reference sequence). V lost 4 bases to trimming and J lost 0 bases, with 12 bases between them. The length of the CDR3 is 16 residues. Written as DNA, the CDR3 is TGTGCCAGCAGCTCGATAAGCGATGCAACTAATGAAAAACTGTTTTTT. Amino acid sequence: CASSSISDATNEKLFF.

The genes are TRBV6-2 or TRBV6-3 and TRBJ2-1; D may be TRBD1 or TRBD2 (5 bases each). Trimming shortened V by 5 bases and J by 3 bases, and 11 bases separated the two germline ends. This CDR3 has 14 residues. In germline, CDR1 is MNHEY, CDR2 SVGEGT. The CDR3 spells CASSGDPIYNEQFF. The CDR3, as DNA: TGTGCCAGCAGTGGGGACCCCATCTACAATGAGCAGTTCTTC.

This sequence joins TRBV30 and TRBJ1-1; tentatively, D is TRBD1 (6 bases). Germline CDR1 is GTSNPN and CDR2 is SVGIG (reference sequence). The V and J ends lost 3 bases and 3 bases respectively, with 11 bases between them. The CDR3 length is 13 residues. CDR3 loop: CAWRGGHDTEAFF. For the CDR3, the DNA is TGTGCCTGGAGAGGGGGGCATGACACTGAAGCTTTCTTT.

CDR3 DNA: TGTGCCAGCACCGTAACAGGGTTCGAGCAGTACTTC. Encoded protein: CASTVTGFEQYF. This chain joins TRBV28 and TRBJ2-7; D possibly corresponds to TRBD1 (6 bases). CDR3 length: 12 residues. Germline V gene sequence: CDR1 MDHEN, CDR2 SYDVKM. Trimming removed 7 bases from V and 6 bases from J, with 13 bases in between.

The chain uses TRBV3-1 (or the pseudogene TRBV3-2) and TRBJ2-3, with D uncertain. The V gene lost 0 bases and the J gene lost 2 bases, with 9 bases spanning the gap. Germline CDR1 reads LGHDT; CDR2 reads YNNKEL (reference sequence). There are 15 residues in the CDR3. The chain's CDR3 is CASSQDADNTDTQYF. DNA of the CDR3: TGTGCCAGCAGCCAAGACGCCGACAACACAGATACGCAGTATTTT.

The genes are TRBV7-8 and TRBJ1-1; the match to TRBD1 covers 7 bases. V gave up 1 base and J gave up 0 bases; unmatched junction bases: 5. The CDR3 runs 16 residues. CDR1 and CDR2 from the germline V gene are SGHVS and FQNEAQ. The CDR3: CASSLVRTGMNTEAFF. The CDR3 nucleotides read TGTGCCAGCAGCTTAGTCAGGACAGGTATGAACACTGAAGCTTTCTTT.

V and J are TRBV19 and TRBJ1-3, with TRBD1 matching over 7 bases. Germline V CDR1 and CDR2: LNHDA, SQIVND (reference sequence). CDR3 length: 18 residues. V shed 5 bases and J 3 bases; nucleotides not matched to a gene: 16. Here the CDR3 DNA reads TGTGCCAGTAGTCATAATCCGGGACAGAGGGAATATGGAAACACCATATATTTT. Encoded protein: CASSHNPGQREYGNTIYF.

The CDR3 here is CASSDDRDQPQHF. DNA of the CDR3: TGTGCCAGCTCCGATGACAGGGATCAGCCCCAGCATTTT. The chain carries TRBV18 and TRBJ1-5; 7 nucleotides line up with TRBD1. V lost 6 bases to trimming and J lost 5 bases; unmatched junction nucleotides: 4. Germline V gene lookup returns CDR1 KGHSH and CDR2 LQKENI. The CDR3 extends over 13 amino acids.